The source of this T cell receptor (beta chain) is a study of chemoradiotherapy in HPV16-positive cancers. V dropped 0 bases and J dropped 1; count of bases not matched to a gene: 13. The germline V gene encodes CDR1 MNHNS and CDR2 SASEGT. There are 20 residues in the CDR3. About this clone itself: Its antigen is not identified.

Regarding the study as a whole: For HPV16-positive patients, expanding HPV-responsive T cells associated with longer recurrence-free survival. Only a couple of HPV16-positive patients supplied the functional HPV-specificity definition.

Samples were taken several times over chemoradiotherapy. Profiled with immunoSEQ multiplex PCR; TCRdb holds only in-frame clones, not every one. Found here are more than 10,000 clones, around 87% of them singletons; the top ten hold about 2.2%. Sample: blood, taken from a patient who underwent chemoradiotherapy. This chain links TRBV6-1 with TRBJ1-5, with 9 bases matching TRBD1. This clonotype originated in a human donor with HPV-associated anogenital cancer. The CDR3 nucleotides are TGTGCCAGCAGTGAAGCGACCTGGGGACAGGGAATTACGAGCAATCAGCCCCAGCATTTT. It specifies CASSEATWGQGITSNQPQHF.